This T cell receptor beta chain was recovered during a study of T cells after yellow fever vaccination. Study results and limitations: The CD4 and CD8 compartments had a small share of their clonotypes in common. A weaker but faster secondary response was observed, peaking on day 5 versus 15. Repertoires obtained by FACS sorting could include abundant clonotypes that entered as contaminants from the bulk population.

Germline V gives CDR1 SEHNR, CDR2 FQNEAQ (reference sequence). CDR3 length: 15 residues. The V end lost 5 bases, the J end lost 5 bases, and 18 bases lay between the germline ends. One entry per CDR3 protein, called by TCRdb with MiXCR from the 5' RACE reads. Here the sample spans 200,000 to 300,000 distinct CDR3 sequences, approximately 3.6% being singletons. At least ten counts were recorded for this clonotype. Its antigen is unidentified. The TCR sequence derives from a man between 18 and 35 years old who received the YFV17D yellow fever vaccine. The input for sequencing was PBMCs, taken 15 days after the yellow fever booster vaccination. The genes are TRBV7-9 and TRBJ2-5; no firm D call. The CDR3 loop reads CASSGKIPGVETQYF. The CDR3 DNA reads as TGTGCCAGCAGCGGGAAGATACCTGGGGTGGAGACCCAGTACTTC.